This TCR beta chain was observed in a study of T cell repertoires in cytomegalovirus infection. At least ten counts were recorded for this clonotype. Its antigen remains unknown. TCRdb re-called the reads with MiXCR, one entry per CDR3 protein. The data hold about 700,000 distinct CDR3 sequences, with roughly 33% observed a single time. V dropped 0 bases and J dropped 3 bases, with 23 bases sitting between them. The CDR3 is 19 residues long. The germline V gene encodes CDR1 MNHEY and CDR2 SVGEGT. The sequence was obtained from a human donor in good health (CMV status not recorded). Some clones in this sample may be carry-over from other donors' samples. The sequencing here drew on cultured PBMCs, taken from culture after CMV antigen stimulation. The rearrangement links TRBV6-2 or TRBV6-3 to TRBJ1-1; tentative D call: TRBD1 (6 bases). The CDR3 nucleotides read TGTGCCAGCAGTTACTCGCGGTATATAACGACCGGGGGCTACACTGAAGCTTTCTTT. It translates to CASSYSRYITTGGYTEAFF.